The rows below give T cell receptor beta chains drawn from one sample of a study of cytomegalovirus exposure and HLA in healthy donors. Sequenced by immunoSEQ multiplex PCR; TCRdb stores in-frame clones only, minus some. The repertoire holds 180,000 or so clones, 75% to 85% seen once, with roughly 2.5% in the top ten. Sequencing used PBMCs. These receptors originate from a woman in her twenties or thirties in good health and CMV-seropositive. The conserved cysteine and the conserved F or W are not part of the CDR3 here.

TRBJ2-2 TRBV7-3 ASSPQGSGGPNTGELF
TRBJ2-1 TRBV18 ASSLTGASYNEQF
TRBJ1-5 TRBV7-2 ASSLVGGGQGNQPQH
TRBJ2-1 TRBV5-4 ASSRTSGGHYNEQF
TRBJ2-1 TRBV6-5 ASSRGSVSYNEQF
TRBJ1-5 TRBV19 ASSWGHGNQPQH
TRBJ1-2 TRBV7-9 ASSLGGEVSYGYT
TRBJ2-7 TRBV27 ASSPSGGSYEQY
TRBJ2-7 TRBV5-1 ASSLGSQFNEQY
TRBJ1-2 TRBV6-5 ASSTYGTGSYGYT
TRBJ1-5 TRBV6-6 ASRRTGDSNQPQH
TRBJ2-3 TRBV4-3 ASSQQGPQY
TRBJ1-2 TRBV28 ASSFRTGIYGYT
TRBJ2-7 TRBV27 ASSRLGGSYEQY
TRBJ2-5 TRBV7-2 ASSLLKETQY